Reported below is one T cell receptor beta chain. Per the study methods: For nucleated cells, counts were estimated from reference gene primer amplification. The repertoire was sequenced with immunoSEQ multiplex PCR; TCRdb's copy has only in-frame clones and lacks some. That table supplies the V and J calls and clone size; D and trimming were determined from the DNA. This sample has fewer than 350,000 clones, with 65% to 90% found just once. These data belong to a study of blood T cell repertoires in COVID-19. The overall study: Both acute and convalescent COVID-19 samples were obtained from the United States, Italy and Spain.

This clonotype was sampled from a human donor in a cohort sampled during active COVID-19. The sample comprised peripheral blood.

CDR3 sequence reads: CASSIGDRPRTF. CDR3 in DNA: TGTGCCAGTAGTATAGGAGACAGGCCTCGCACCTTC. The V and J genes are TRBV19 and TRBJ1-2; tentative D call: TRBD1 (6 bases). CDR3 size: 12 residues. The germline V and J ends were trimmed by 1 base and 13 bases, with 13 bases remaining between them. Germline V gene lookup returns CDR1 LNHDA and CDR2 SQIVND (reference sequence).